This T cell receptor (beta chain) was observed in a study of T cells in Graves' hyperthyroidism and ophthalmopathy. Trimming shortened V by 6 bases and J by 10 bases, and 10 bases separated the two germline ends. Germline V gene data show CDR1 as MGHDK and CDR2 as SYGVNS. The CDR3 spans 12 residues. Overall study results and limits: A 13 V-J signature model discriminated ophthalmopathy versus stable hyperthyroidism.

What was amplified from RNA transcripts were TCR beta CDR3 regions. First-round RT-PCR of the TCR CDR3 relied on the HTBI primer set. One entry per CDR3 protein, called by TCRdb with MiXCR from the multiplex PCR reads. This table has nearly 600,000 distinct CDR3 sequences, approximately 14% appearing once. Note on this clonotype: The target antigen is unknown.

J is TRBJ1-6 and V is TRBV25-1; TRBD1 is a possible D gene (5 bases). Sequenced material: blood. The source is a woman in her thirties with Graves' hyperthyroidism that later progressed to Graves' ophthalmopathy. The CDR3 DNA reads TGTGCCAGCAGACAGGCAGACTCACCCCTCCACTTT. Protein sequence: CASRQADSPLHF.